This is a list of T cell receptor beta chains from one sample in a study of blood T cell repertoires in COVID-19. Measured with immunoSEQ multiplex PCR; TCRdb has only the in-frame clones, and not every one. The sample shows 250,000 to 350,000 clones, 75% to 90% of them seen only once. The sample was peripheral blood. These receptors were collected from a woman aged 30 to 39 with active or convalescent COVID-19. The CDR3 runs from the conserved cysteine through the conserved F or W. D genes are given only for firm matches. Size tells how often a clone was seen (once, few, many) or the class of an expanded clone, and some rows leave it out.

v_gene	j_gene	abundance	d_gene	CDR3aa	CDR3nt
TRBV7-3	TRBJ2-1	-	TRBD1	CASSSSTGGYNEQFF	TGTGCCAGCAGCTCCTCGACAGGGGGGTACAATGAGCAGTTCTTC
TRBV7-6	TRBJ1-1	-	TRBD1	CASSQTGPYTEAFF	TGTGCCAGCAGCCAGACAGGGCCATACACTGAAGCTTTCTTT
TRBV9	TRBJ2-5	-	TRBD1	CASSARAGGYETQYF	TGTGCCAGCAGCGCCCGAGCAGGGGGATACGAGACCCAGTACTTC
TRBV5-1	TRBJ2-5	-	-	CASSLNVQGQGETQYF	TGCGCCAGCAGCTTGAACGTTCAGGGGCAGGGAGAGACCCAGTACTTC
TRBV27	TRBJ1-4	-	-	CASSPGTSPNEKLFF	TGTGCCAGCAGTCCCGGGACATCCCCTAATGAAAAACTGTTTTTT
TRBV7-2	TRBJ2-1	-	TRBD2	CASSPTSGGYNEQFF	TGTGCCAGCAGCCCGACTAGCGGGGGGTACAATGAGCAGTTCTTC
TRBV7-2	TRBJ1-1	-	-	CASSLALDTEAFF	TGTGCCAGCAGCTTAGCACTGGACACTGAAGCTTTCTTT
TRBV19	TRBJ2-3	-	TRBD2	CASSINSGGSTDTQYF	TGTGCCAGTAGTATAAACAGCGGGGGGAGCACAGATACGCAGTATTTT
TRBV4-2	TRBJ1-2	-	-	CASSQWQGDRYGYTF	TGTGCCAGCAGCCAATGGCAAGGGGATCGGTATGGCTACACCTTC
TRBV27	TRBJ2-7	once	TRBD1	CASSLIGQGRNEQYF	TGTGCCAGCAGTTTAATCGGACAGGGACGAAACGAGCAGTACTTC
TRBV9	TRBJ1-2	-	TRBD1	CASSATWGTGLKGYTF	TGTGCCAGCAGCGCAACTTGGGGGACAGGGCTTAAAGGCTACACCTTC
TRBV7-2	TRBJ2-5	-	-	CASSLTSLQETQYF	TGTGCCAGCAGCTTAACTAGCCTACAAGAGACCCAGTACTTC
TRBV23-1	TRBJ2-5	-	-	CASRTGGETQYF	TGCGCCAGCAGGACAGGAGGAGAGACCCAGTACTTC
TRBV4-3	TRBJ2-3	-	-	CASSQDRLAGLRTDTQYF	TGCGCCAGCAGCCAAGATCGGCTGGCGGGTCTCAGGACAGATACGCAGTATTTT
TRBV30	TRBJ1-2	-	TRBD1	CAWGPGTGEGYTF	TGTGCCTGGGGGCCCGGGACAGGGGAAGGCTACACCTTC
TRBV4-3	TRBJ1-2	-	-	CASSLHRAFPGGYTF	TGCGCCAGCAGCCTCCACCGGGCCTTCCCGGGGGGCTACACCTTC
TRBV30	TRBJ1-5	-	-	CAWSRSGGVNQPQHF	TGTGCCTGGAGTCGCTCCGGAGGGGTAAATCAGCCCCAGCATTTT
TRBV5-6	TRBJ1-5	-	-	CASSSRSSGDQPQHF	TGTGCCAGCAGCTCCCGGTCTAGCGGGGATCAGCCCCAGCATTTT
TRBV6-5	TRBJ1-5	-	-	CASRDGPGQPQHF	TGTGCCAGCAGGGACGGTCCAGGGCAGCCCCAGCATTTT
TRBV20-1	TRBJ1-4	-	TRBD1	CSASREQGVFF	TGCAGTGCTAGTCGGGAACAGGGGGTGTTTTTT
TRBV5-1	TRBJ1-2	-	-	CASSLGQQGDGYTF	TGCGCCAGCAGCTTGGGACAGCAGGGCGATGGCTACACCTTC
TRBV10-3	TRBJ1-1	-	-	CAISEGRWAFF	TGTGCCATCAGTGAGGGGAGATGGGCTTTCTTT
TRBV2	TRBJ1-2	-	-	CASRETGYGYTF	TGTGCCAGCAGGGAGACGGGCTATGGCTACACCTTC
TRBV28	TRBJ1-2	-	TRBD1	CASSLQGADGYTF	TGTGCCAGCAGTTTACAGGGGGCAGATGGCTACACCTTC
TRBV13	TRBJ1-3	-	TRBD1	CASRPGRGHGNTIYF	TGTGCCAGCAGACCCGGGAGGGGGCACGGAAACACCATATATTTT
TRBV29-1	TRBJ2-1	once	-	CSVEDRTASSYNEQFF	TGCAGCGTTGAAGATCGAACAGCAAGCTCCTACAATGAGCAGTTCTTC
TRBV6-6	TRBJ1-2	once	-	CASSYLTADHGYTF	TGTGCCAGCAGTTACTTGACAGCCGACCATGGCTACACCTTC
TRBV19	TRBJ1-1	-	-	CASKVGATEAFF	TGTGCCAGTAAGGTGGGGGCCACTGAAGCTTTCTTT
TRBV10-3	TRBJ2-7	-	TRBD2	CAISESGEGRPYEQYF	TGTGCCATCAGTGAGTCGGGGGAGGGGAGGCCCTACGAGCAGTACTTC
TRBV11-1	TRBJ2-1	-	TRBD2	CASSLVAGAYNEQFF	TGTGCCAGCAGCTTAGTCGCGGGGGCCTACAATGAGCAGTTCTTC
TRBV7-9	TRBJ1-2	-	-	CASSLVPPLSGDGYTF	TGTGCCAGCAGCTTAGTGCCCCCTCTCTCCGGGGATGGCTACACCTTC
TRBV27	TRBJ1-1	-	TRBD1	CASSNRGSFSRGRAFF	TGTGCCAGCAGTAACAGGGGGTCCTTCAGCCGGGGCAGAGCTTTCTTT
TRBV28	TRBJ1-1	-	TRBD1	CASSFGDQGALYTEAFF	TGTGCCAGCAGTTTTGGGGACCAGGGGGCGCTTTACACTGAAGCTTTCTTT
TRBV7-2	TRBJ2-5	-	TRBD1	CASSAYGTGGETQYF	TGTGCCAGCAGCGCCTACGGAACAGGGGGAGAGACCCAGTACTTC
TRBV7-2	TRBJ1-5	once	-	CASSLQVGNTNQPQHF	TGTGCCAGCAGCCTACAGGTGGGGAACACCAATCAGCCCCAGCATTTT
TRBV12-3/TRBV12-4	TRBJ1-6	-	-	CATPRGESPLHF	TGTGCCACCCCCAGGGGAGAATCACCCCTCCACTTT
TRBV19	TRBJ1-1	-	TRBD1	CASSTPGQGPHTEAFF	TGTGCCAGTAGTACGCCGGGACAGGGCCCTCACACTGAAGCTTTCTTT
TRBV5-1	TRBJ2-3	-	TRBD1	CASSQGVDTDTQYF	TGCGCCAGCAGTCAGGGGGTCGACACAGATACGCAGTATTTT
TRBV29-1	TRBJ2-3	-	TRBD1	CSSGQGITDTQYF	TGCAGCTCAGGACAGGGAATAACAGATACGCAGTATTTT